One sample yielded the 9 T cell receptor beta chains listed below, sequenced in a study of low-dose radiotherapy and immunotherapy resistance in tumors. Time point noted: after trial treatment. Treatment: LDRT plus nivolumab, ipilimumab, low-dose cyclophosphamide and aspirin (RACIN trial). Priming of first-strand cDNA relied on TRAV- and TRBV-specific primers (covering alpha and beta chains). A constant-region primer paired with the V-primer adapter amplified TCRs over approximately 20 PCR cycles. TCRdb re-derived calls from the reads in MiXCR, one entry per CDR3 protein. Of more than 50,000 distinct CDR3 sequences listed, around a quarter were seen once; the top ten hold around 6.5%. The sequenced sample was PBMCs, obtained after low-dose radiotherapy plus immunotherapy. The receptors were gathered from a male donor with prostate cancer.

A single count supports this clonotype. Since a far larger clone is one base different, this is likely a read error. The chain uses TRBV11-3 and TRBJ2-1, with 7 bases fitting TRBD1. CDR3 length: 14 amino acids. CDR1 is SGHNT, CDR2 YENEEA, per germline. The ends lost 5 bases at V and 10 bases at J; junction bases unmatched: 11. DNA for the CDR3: TGTGCCAGCAGCCCCCGACAGGGCTCCTACGAGCAGTTCTTC. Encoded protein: CASSPRQGSYEQFF.

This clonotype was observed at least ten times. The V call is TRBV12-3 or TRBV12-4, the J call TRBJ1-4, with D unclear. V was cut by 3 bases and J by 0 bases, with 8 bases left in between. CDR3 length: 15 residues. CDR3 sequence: CASSLVATTNEKLFF. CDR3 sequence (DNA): TGTGCCAGCAGTTTGGTTGCGACAACTAATGAAAAACTGTTTTTT.

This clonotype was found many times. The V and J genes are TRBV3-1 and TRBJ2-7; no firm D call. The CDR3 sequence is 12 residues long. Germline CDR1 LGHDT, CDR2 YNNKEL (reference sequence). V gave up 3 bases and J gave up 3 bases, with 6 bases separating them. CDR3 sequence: CASSHGIYEQYF. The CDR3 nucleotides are TGTGCCAGCAGCCATGGGATCTACGAGCAGTACTTC.

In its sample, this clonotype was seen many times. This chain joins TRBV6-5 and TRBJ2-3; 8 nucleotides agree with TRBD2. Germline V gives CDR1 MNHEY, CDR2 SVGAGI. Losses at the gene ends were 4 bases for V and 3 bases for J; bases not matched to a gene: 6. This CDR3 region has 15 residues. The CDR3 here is CASSFGLASTDTQYF. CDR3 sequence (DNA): TGTGCCAGCAGTTTTGGACTAGCAAGTACAGATACGCAGTATTTT.

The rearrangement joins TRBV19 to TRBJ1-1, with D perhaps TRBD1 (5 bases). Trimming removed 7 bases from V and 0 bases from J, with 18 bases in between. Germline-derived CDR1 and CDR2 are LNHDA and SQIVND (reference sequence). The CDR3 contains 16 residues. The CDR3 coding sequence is TGTGCCAGTATCTCGAGGGGCGAATGGTTGAACACTGAAGCTTTCTTT. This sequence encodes CASISRGEWLNTEAFF.

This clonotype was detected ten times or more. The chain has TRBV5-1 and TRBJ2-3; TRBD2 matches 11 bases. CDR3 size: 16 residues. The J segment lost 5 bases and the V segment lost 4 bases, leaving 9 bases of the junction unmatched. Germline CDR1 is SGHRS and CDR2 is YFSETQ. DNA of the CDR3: TGCGCCAGCAGCATGACTAGCGGGAAGTCAGGAGATACGCAGTATTTT. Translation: CASSMTSGKSGDTQYF.

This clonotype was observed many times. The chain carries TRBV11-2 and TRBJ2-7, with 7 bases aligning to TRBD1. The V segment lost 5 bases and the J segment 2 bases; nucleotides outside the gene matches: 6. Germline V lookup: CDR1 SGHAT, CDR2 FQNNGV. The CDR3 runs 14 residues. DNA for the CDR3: TGTGCCAGCAGCCACGTTACAGGGGCCTACGAGCAGTACTTC. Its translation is CASSHVTGAYEQYF.

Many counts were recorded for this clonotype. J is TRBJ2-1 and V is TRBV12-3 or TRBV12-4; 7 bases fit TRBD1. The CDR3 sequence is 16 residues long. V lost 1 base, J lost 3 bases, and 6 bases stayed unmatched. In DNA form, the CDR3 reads TGTGCCAGCAGTTTAGGGACAGGAATGGGCTACAATGAGCAGTTCTTC. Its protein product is CASSLGTGMGYNEQFF.

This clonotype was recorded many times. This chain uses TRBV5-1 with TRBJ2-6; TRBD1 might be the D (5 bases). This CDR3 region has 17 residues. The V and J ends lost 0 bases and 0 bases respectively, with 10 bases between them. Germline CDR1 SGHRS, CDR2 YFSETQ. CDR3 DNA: TGCGCCAGCAGCTTGGATTTAGGACACTCTGGGGCCAACGTCCTGACTTTC. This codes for CASSLDLGHSGANVLTF.